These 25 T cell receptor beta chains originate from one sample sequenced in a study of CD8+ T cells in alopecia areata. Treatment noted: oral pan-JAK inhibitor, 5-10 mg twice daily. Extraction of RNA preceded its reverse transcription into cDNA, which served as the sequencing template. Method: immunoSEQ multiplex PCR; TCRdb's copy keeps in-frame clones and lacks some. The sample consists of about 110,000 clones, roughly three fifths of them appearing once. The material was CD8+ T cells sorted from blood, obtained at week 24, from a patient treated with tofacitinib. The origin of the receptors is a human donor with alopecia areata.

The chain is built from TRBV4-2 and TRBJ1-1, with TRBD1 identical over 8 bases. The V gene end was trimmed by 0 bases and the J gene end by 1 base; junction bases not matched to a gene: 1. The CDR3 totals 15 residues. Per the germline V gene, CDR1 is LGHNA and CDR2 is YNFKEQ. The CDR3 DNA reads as TGTGCCAGCAGCCAAGATCAGGGGGCGAACACTGAAGCTTTCTTT. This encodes CASSQDQGANTEAFF.

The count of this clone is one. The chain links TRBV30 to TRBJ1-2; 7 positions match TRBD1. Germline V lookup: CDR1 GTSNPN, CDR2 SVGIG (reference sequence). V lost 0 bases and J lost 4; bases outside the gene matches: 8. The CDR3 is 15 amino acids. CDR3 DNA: TGTGCCTGGAGTGTAATAAAGGGGGCGGGCTATGGCTACACCTTC. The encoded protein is CAWSVIKGAGYGYTF.

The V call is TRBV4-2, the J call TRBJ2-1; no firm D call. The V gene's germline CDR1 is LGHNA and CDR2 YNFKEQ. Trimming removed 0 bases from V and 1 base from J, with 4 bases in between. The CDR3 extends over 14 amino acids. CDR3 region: CASSQEGSYNEQFF. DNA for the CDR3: TGTGCCAGCAGCCAAGAGGGGTCCTACAATGAGCAGTTCTTC.

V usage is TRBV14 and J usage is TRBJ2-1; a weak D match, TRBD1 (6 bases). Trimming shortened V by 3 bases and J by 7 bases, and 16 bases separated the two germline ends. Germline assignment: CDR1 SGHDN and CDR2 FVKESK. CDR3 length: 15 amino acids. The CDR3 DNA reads TGTGCCAGCAGCCATTCAACAGGGTTAGTAAATGAGCAGTTCTTC. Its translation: CASSHSTGLVNEQFF. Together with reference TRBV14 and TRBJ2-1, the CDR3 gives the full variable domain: EAGVTQFPSHSVIEKGQTVTLRCDPISGHDNLYWYRRVMGKEIKFLLHFVKESKQDESGMPNNRFLAERTGGTYSTLKVQPAELEDSGVYFCASSHSTGLVNEQFFGPGTRLTVL.

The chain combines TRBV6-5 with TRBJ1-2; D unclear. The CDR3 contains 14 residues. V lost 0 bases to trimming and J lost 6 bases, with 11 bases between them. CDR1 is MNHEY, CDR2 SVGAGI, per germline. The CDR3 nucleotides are TGTGCCAGCAGTTACTCGGCAGGAGTTAATGGCTACACCTTC. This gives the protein CASSYSAGVNGYTF.

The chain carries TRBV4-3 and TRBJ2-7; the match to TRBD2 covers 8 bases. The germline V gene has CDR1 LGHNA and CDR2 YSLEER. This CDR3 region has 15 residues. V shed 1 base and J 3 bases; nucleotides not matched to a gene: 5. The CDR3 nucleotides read TGCGCCAGCAGCCAAGGCAGCGGGGGATTCTACGAGCAGTACTTC. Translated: CASSQGSGGFYEQYF.

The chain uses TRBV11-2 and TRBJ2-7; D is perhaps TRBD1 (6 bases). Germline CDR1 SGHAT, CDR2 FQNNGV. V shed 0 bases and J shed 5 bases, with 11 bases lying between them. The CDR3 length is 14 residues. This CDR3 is CASSLEARGDEQYF. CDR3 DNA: TGTGCCAGCAGCTTAGAAGCCAGGGGAGACGAGCAGTACTTC.

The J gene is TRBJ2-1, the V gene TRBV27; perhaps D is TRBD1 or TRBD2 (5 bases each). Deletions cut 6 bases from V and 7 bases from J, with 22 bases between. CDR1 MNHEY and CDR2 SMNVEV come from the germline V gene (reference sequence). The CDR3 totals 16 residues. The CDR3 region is CASSPIGTGGMNEQFF. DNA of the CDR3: TGTGCCAGCAGCCCCATAGGGACGGGCGGCATGAATGAGCAGTTCTTC.

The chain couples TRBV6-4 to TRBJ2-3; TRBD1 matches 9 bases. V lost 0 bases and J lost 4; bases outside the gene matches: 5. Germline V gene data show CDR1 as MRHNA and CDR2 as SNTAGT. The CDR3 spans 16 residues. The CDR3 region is CASSDSIQGAADTQYF. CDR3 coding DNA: TGTGCCAGCAGTGACTCGATACAGGGGGCGGCAGATACGCAGTATTTT.

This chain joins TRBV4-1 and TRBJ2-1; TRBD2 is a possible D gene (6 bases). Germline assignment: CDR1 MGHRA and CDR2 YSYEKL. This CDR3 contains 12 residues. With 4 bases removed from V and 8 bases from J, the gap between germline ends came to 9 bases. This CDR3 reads CASSLTGDEQFF. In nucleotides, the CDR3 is TGCGCCAGCAGCCTTACGGGGGATGAGCAGTTCTTC.

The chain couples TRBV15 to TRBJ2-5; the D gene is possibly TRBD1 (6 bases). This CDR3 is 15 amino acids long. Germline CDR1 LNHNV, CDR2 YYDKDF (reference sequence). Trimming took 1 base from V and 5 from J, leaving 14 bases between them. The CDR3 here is CATSRVRQGSETQYF. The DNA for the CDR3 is TGTGCCACCAGCAGAGTTCGCCAGGGGAGCGAGACCCAGTACTTC. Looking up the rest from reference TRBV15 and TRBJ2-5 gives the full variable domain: DAMVIQNPRYQVTQFGKPVTLSCSQTLNHNVMYWYQQKSSQAPKLLFHYYDKDFNNEADTPDNFQSRRPNTSFCFLDIRSPGLGDTAMYLCATSRVRQGSETQYFGPGTRLLVL.

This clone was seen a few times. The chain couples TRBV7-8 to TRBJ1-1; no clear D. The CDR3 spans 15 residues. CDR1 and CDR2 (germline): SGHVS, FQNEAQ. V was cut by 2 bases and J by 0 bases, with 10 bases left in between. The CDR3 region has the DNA TGTGCCAGCAGCTTATTAGTTGAGATGAACACTGAAGCTTTCTTT. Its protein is CASSLLVEMNTEAFF.

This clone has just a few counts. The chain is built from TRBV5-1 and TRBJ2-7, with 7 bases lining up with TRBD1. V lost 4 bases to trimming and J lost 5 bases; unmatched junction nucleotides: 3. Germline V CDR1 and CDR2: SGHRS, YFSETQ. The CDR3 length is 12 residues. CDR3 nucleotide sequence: TGCGCCAGCAGCGGGACAGTCAACGAGCAGTACTTC. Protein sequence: CASSGTVNEQYF. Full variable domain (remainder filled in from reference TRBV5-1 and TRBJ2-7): KAGVTQTPRYLIKTRGQQVTLSCSPISGHRSVSWYQQTPGQGLQFLFEYFSETQRNKGNFPGRFSGRQFSNSRSEMNVSTLELGDSALYLCASSGTVNEQYFGPGTRLTVT.

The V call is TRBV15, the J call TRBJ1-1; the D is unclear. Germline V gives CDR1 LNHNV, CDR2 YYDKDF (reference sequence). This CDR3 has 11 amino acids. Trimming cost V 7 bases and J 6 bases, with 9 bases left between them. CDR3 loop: CATTDGAEAFF. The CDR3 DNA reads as TGTGCCACCACCGACGGCGCTGAAGCTTTCTTT.

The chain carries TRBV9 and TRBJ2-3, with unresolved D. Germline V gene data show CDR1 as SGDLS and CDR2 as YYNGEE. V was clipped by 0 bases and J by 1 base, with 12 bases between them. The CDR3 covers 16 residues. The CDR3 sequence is CASSVGKGHRTDTQYF. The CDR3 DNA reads TGTGCCAGCAGCGTAGGAAAGGGCCATCGCACAGATACGCAGTATTTT.

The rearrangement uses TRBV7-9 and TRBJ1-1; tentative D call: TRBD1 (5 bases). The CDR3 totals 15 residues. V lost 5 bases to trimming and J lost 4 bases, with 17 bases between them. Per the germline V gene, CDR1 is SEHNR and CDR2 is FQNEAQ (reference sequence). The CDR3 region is CASSPRAAGGTEAFF. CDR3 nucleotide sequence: TGTGCCAGCAGCCCCCGAGCGGCTGGGGGCACTGAAGCTTTCTTT.

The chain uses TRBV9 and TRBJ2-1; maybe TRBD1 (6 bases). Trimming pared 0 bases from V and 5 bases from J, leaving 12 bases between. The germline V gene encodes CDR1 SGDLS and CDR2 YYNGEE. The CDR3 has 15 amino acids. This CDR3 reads CASSVDWTVNNEQFF. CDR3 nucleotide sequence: TGTGCCAGCAGCGTAGATTGGACAGTGAACAATGAGCAGTTCTTC. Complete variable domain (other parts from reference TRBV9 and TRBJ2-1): DSGVTQTPKHLITATGQRVTLRCSPRSGDLSVYWYQQSLDQGLQFLIQYYNGEERAKGNILERFSAQQFPDLHSELNLSSLELGDSALYFCASSVDWTVNNEQFFGPGTRLTVL.

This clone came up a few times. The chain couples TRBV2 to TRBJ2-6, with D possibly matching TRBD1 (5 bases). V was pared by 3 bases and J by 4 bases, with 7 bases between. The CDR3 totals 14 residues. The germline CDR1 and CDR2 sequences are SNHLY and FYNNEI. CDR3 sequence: CASSEGPGANVLTF. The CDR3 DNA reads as TGTGCCAGCAGTGAGGGGCCCGGGGCCAACGTCCTGACTTTC. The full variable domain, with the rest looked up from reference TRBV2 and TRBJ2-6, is EPEVTQTPSHQVTQMGQEVILRCVPISNHLYFYWYRQILGQKVEFLVSFYNNEISEKSEIFDDQFSVERPDGSNFTLKIRSTKLEDSAMYFCASSEGPGANVLTFGAGSRLTVL.

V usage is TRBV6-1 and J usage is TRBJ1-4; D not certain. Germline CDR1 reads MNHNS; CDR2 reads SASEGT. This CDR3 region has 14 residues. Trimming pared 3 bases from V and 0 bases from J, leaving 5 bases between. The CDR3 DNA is TGTGCCAGCAGTGACAGAGCAACTAATGAAAAACTGTTTTTT. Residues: CASSDRATNEKLFF.

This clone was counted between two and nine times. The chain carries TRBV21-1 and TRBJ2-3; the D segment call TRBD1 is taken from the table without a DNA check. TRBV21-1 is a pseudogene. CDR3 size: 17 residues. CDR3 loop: CASSKGSGSFYTDTQYF. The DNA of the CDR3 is TGTGCCAGCAGCAAAGGTTCAGGGTCGTTCTACACAGATACGCAGTATTTT.

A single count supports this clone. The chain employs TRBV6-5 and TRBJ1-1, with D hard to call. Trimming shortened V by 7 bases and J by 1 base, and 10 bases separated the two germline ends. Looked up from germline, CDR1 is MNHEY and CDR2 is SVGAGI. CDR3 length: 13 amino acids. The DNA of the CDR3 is TGTGCCAGCATTTCGTCCACGAACACTGAAGCTTTCTTT. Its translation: CASISSTNTEAFF.

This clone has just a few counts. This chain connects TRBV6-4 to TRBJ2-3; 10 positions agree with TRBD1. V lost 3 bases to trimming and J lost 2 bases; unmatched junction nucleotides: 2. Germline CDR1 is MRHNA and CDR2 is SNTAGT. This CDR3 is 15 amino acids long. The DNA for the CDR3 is TGTGCCAGCAGTGAAGGGACAGGGGACACAGATACGCAGTATTTT. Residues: CASSEGTGDTDTQYF.

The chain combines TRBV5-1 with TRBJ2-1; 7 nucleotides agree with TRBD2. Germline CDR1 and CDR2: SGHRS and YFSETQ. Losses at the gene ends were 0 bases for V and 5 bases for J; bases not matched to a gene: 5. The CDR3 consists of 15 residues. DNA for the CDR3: TGCGCCAGCAGCTTGGGAGCGGGGACCCACAATGAGCAGTTCTTC. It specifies CASSLGAGTHNEQFF.

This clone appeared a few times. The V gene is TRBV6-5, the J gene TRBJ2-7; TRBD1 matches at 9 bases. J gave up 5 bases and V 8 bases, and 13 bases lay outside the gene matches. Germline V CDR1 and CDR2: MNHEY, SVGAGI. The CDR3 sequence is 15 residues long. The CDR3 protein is CASGGGRDRVDEQYF. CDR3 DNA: TGTGCCAGCGGTGGTGGTAGGGACAGGGTAGACGAGCAGTACTTC.

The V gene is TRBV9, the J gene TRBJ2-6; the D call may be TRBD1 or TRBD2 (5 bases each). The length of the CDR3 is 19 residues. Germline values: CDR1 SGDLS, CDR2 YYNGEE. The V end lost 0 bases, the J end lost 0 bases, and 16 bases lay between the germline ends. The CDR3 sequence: CASSVGREFVSSGANVLTF. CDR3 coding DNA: TGTGCCAGCAGCGTAGGCAGGGAGTTCGTTAGCTCTGGGGCCAACGTCCTGACTTTC.